Detailed here is one TCR beta chain. Its antigen target is currently unknown. No base-level quality is on record; no much larger clone is a single base apart. The CDR3, from cysteine to phenylalanine, totals 14 residues. Only the CDR3 part of the read is kept: 42 bases, read in frame from the first base. CDR1 LNHDA and CDR2 SQIVND were looked up in the germline V gene (reference sequence). The entry originates in a study of blood T cell repertoires in COVID-19 (dated by TCRdb to about 2020). Background for the entire study: Samples covering the acute and convalescent phases of COVID-19 were provided by collaborators in the United States, Italy and Spain. The material from the prospective study consisted of cDNA or gDNA derived from T cells, B-cell-depleted T cells, or PBMCs. Subjects who had been exposed to COVID-19, were actively infected with it, or had recovered from it provided the deeply sampled blood TCRbeta repertoires that made up the dataset. The repertoires were released in a freely available public database meant as a resource for research on the immune response to SARS-CoV-2. Samples were obtained from the ongoing ImmuneRACE study (first 160 participants) and from 950 to 1,500 subjects provided by 6 global collaborators. Nearly every sample came with metadata listing a de-identified subject ID, COVID-19 status, age in years and sex. HLA class I and class II types, where available, came from metadata supplied by the sample provider rather than from assay-based typing. The study at large found these results: The amount of clinical and demographic metadata varied by source and participant and was provided uncurated.

Each collaborating institution followed its own protocols to collect whole blood in K2EDTA tubes. Collaborator samples were shipped for TCRbeta analysis as frozen whole blood, isolated PBMCs, or DNA extracted from either sample type. TCRbeta CDR3 regions were amplified from genomic DNA using the immunoSEQ Assay, a bias-controlled multiplex PCR. As for the original processing: The number of nucleated cells in each sample was estimated from the amplification of reference gene primers within the assay. To quantify the absolute abundance of each unique TCRbeta CDR3 rearrangement, sequence reads were collapsed and filtered. For each sample, productive Simpson clonality was calculated as the square root of Simpson's diversity index over productive rearrangements. TCRdb limited this immuneACCESS table to in-frame rearrangements with V and J called. A share of clones is missing; checked studies link under half to unresolved V genes, and the rest is unexplained. The V and J calls and the clone size are those of that table, but D and trimming were determined from the DNA. This sample comprises over 250,000 clones, 65% to 90% of them detected only once. Together, the top ten hold less than 15% of the sample.

Sequenced sample: peripheral blood. The clonotype was recovered from a human donor in a cohort sampled during active COVID-19. The V gene is TRBV19 and the J gene is TRBJ2-7, with no D gene named confidently. The bases are TGTGCTTCATCCTTGTCAGTCAACTCCTACGAGCAGTACTTC. It translates to CASSLSVNSYEQYF.